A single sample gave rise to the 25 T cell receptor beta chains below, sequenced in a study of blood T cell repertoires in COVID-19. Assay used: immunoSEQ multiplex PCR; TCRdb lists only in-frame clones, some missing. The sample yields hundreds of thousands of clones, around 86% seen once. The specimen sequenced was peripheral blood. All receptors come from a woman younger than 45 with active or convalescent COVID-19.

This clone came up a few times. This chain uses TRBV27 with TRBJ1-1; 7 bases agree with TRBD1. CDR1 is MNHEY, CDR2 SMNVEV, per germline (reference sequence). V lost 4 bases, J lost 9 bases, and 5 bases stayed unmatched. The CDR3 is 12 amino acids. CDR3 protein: CASSSPGQKAFF. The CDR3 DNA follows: TGTGCCAGCAGTTCTCCGGGACAGAAAGCTTTCTTT.

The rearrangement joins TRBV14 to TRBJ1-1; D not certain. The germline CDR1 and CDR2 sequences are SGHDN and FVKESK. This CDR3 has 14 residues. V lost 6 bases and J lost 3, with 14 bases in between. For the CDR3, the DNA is TGTGCCAGCAGGCGAGTCGAGTTAGACACTGAAGCTTTCTTT. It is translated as CASRRVELDTEAFF.

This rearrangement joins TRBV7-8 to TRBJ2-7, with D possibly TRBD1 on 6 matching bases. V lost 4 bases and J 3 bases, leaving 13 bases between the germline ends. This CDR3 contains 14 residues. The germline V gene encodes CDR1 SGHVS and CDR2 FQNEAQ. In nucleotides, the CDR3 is TGTGCCAGCAGCTGGTCGGACAGAGACTACGAGCAGTACTTC. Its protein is CASSWSDRDYEQYF.

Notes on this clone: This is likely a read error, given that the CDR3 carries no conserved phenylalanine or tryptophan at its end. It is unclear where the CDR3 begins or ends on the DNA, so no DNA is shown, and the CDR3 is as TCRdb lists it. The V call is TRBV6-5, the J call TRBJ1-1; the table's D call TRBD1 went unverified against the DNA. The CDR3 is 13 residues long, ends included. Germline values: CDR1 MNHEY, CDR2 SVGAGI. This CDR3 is CASSYSKSQGQEY.

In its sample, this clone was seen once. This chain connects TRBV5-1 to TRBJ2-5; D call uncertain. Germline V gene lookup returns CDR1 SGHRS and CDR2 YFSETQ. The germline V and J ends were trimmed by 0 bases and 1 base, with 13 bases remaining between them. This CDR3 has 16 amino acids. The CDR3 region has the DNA TGCGCCAGCAGCTTGGGTCTCCTAGAATCCCAAGAGACCCAGTACTTC. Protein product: CASSLGLLESQETQYF.

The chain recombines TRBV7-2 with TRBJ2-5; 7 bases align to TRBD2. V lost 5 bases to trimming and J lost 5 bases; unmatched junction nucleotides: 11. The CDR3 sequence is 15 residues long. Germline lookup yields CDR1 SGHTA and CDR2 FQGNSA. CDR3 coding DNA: TGTGCCAGCAGCCAGCGGGGCGGAGGATCGGAGACCCAGTACTTC. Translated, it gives CASSQRGGGSETQYF. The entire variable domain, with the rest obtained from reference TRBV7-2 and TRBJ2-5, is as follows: GAGVSQSPSNKVTEKGKDVELRCDPISGHTALYWYRQSLGQGLEFLIYFQGNSAPDKSGLPSDRFSAERTGGSVSTLTIQRTQQEDSAVYLCASSQRGGGSETQYFGPGTRLLVL.

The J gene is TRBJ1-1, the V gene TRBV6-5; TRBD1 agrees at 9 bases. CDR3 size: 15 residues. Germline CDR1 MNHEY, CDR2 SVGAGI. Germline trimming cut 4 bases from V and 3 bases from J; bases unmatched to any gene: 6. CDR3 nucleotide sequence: TGTGCCAGCAGTTCAACAGGGGGCAGGGACACTGAAGCTTTCTTT. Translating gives CASSSTGGRDTEAFF.

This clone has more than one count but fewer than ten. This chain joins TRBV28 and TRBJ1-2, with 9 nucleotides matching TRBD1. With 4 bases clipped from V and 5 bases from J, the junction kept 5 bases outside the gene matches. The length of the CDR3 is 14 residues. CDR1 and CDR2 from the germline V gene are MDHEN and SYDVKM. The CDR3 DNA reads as TGTGCCAGCAGTTCGGGACAGGGTTTGTATGGCTACACCTTC. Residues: CASSSGQGLYGYTF.

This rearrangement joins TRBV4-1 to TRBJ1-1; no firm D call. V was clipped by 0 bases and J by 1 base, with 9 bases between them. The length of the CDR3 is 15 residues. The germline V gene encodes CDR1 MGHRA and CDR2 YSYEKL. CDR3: CASSQEAAGNTEAFF. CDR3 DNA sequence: TGCGCCAGCAGCCAAGAAGCCGCTGGGAACACTGAAGCTTTCTTT.

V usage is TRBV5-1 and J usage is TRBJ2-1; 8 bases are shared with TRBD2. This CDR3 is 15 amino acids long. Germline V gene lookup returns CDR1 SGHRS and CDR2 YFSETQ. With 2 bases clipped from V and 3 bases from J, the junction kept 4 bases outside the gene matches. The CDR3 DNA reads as TGCGCCAGCAGCTTATCACTAGCGGACTACAATGAGCAGTTCTTC. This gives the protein CASSLSLADYNEQFF.

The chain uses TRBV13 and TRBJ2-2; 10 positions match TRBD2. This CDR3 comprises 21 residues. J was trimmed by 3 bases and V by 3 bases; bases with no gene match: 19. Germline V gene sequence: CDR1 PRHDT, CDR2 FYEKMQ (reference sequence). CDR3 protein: CASSFYHQQASGRGDTGELFF. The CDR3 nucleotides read TGTGCCAGCAGCTTCTATCACCAGCAGGCTAGCGGGAGAGGGGACACCGGGGAGCTGTTTTTT.

The CDR3 DNA sequence: TGCAGCGTTGGGACGGACAGGACAGCAGAAGCTTTCTTT. It is translated as CSVGTDRTAEAFF. V gene TRBV29-1 combines with J gene TRBJ1-1; 7 bases are shared with TRBD1. The V and J ends lost 4 bases and 8 bases, in that order; junction bases with no gene match: 10. This CDR3 comprises 13 residues. Germline-derived CDR1 and CDR2 are SQVTM and ANQGSEA.

The CDR3 loop is CASSEYSRGNEQFF. CDR3 DNA: TGTGCCAGCAGTGAATATTCGCGGGGAAATGAGCAGTTCTTC. The chain employs TRBV25-1 and TRBJ2-1; possibly TRBD2 for D (6 bases). V dropped 0 bases and J dropped 7 bases, with 10 bases sitting between them. This CDR3 is 14 amino acids long. Per germline, CDR1 MGHDK and CDR2 SYGVNS.

For the CDR3, the DNA is TGTGCCAGTAGTCCAGTGGACAGGGGGCAGTACACTGAAGCTTTCTTT. This encodes CASSPVDRGQYTEAFF. This chain uses TRBV19 with TRBJ1-1; 11 positions match TRBD1. Germline trimming cut 5 bases from V and 3 bases from J; bases unmatched to any gene: 8. CDR1 is LNHDA and CDR2 is SQIVND in the germline V gene (reference sequence). CDR3 length: 16 residues.

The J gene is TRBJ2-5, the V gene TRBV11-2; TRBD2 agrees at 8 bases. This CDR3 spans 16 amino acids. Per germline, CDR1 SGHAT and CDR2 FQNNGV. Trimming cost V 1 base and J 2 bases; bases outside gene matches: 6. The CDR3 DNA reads TGTGCCAGCAGCTTAGCCAGCGGGGGCCGTCAAGAGACCCAGTACTTC. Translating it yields CASSLASGGRQETQYF.

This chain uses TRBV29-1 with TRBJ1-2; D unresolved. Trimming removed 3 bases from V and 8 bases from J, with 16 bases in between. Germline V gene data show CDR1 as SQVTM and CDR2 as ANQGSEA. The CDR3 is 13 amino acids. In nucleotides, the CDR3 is TGCAGCGTTGATCTGCCCGCTATTGAAGGCTACACCTTC. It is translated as CSVDLPAIEGYTF.

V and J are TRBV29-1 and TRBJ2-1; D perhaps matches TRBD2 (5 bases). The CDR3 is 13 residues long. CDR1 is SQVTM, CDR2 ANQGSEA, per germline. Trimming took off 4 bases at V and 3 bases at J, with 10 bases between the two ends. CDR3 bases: TGCAGCGTTGTCGAGGACTTCTACAATGAGCAGTTCTTC. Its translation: CSVVEDFYNEQFF.

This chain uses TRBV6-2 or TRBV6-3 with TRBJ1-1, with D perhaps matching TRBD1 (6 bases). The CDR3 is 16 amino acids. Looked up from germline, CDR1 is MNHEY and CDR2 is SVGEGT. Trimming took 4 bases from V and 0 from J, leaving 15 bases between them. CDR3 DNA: TGTGCCAGCAGTTTTTCTCAGGGGATAATGAACACTGAAGCTTTCTTT. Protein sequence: CASSFSQGIMNTEAFF.

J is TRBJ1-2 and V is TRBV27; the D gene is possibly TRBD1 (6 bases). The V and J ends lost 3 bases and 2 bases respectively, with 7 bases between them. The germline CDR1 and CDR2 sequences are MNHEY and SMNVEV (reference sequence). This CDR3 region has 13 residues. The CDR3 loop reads CASSFGQNYGYTF. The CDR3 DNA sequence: TGTGCCAGCAGTTTTGGACAGAACTATGGCTACACCTTC.

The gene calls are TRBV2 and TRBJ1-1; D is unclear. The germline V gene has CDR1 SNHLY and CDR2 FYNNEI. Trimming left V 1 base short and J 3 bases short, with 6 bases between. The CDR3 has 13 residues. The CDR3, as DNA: TGTGCCAGCAGTGAAGTCCGGGACACTGAAGCTTTCTTT. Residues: CASSEVRDTEAFF.

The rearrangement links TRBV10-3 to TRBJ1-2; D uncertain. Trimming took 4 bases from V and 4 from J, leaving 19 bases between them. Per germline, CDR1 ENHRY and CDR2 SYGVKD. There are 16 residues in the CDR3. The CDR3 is CAISAGVGRVGYGYTF. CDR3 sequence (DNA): TGTGCCATCAGTGCAGGAGTCGGGCGGGTCGGCTATGGCTACACCTTC.

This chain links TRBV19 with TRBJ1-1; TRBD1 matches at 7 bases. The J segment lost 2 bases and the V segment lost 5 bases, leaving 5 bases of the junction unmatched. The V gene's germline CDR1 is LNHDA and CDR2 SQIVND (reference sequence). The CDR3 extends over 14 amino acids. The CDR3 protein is CASSVGQANTEAFF. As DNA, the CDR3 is TGTGCCAGTAGTGTCGGACAGGCTAACACTGAAGCTTTCTTT. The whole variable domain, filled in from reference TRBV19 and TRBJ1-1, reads DGGITQSPKYLFRKEGQNVTLSCEQNLNHDAMYWYRQDPGQGLRLIYYSQIVNDFQKGDIAEGYSVSREKKESFPLTVTSAQKNPTAFYLCASSVGQANTEAFFGQGTRLTVV.

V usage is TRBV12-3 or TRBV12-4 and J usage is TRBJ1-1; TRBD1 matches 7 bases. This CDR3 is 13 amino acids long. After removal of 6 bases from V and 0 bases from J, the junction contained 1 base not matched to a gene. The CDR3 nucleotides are TGTGCCAGCAGGGGACAGTTGAACACTGAAGCTTTCTTT. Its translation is CASRGQLNTEAFF.

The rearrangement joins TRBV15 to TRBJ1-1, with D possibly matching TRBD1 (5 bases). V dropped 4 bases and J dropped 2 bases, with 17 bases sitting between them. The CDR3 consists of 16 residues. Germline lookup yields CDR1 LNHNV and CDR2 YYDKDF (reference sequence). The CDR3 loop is CATSTPLGGLNTEAFF. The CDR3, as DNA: TGTGCCACCAGCACACCCCTGGGGGGATTAAACACTGAAGCTTTCTTT.

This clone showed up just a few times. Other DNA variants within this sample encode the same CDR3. CDR3 in amino acids: CASSPDRSYGYTF. In DNA, the CDR3 is TGTGCCAGCTCACCGGACAGGAGCTATGGCTACACCTTC. V and J are TRBV18 and TRBJ1-2, with 7 positions matching TRBD1. V lost 3 bases to trimming and J lost 4 bases; unmatched junction nucleotides: 2. This CDR3 has 13 residues. Germline CDR1 and CDR2: KGHSH and LQKENI.